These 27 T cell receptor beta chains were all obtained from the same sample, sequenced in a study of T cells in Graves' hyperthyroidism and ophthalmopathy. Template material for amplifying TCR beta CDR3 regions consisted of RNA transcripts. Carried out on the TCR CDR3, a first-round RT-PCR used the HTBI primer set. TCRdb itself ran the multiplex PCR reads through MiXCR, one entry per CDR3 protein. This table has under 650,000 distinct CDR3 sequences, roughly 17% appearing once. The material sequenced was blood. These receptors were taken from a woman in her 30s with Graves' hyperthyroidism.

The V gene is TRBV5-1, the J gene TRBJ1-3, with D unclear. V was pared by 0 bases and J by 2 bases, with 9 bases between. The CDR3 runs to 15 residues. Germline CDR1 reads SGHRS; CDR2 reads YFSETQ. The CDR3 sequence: CASSLAGDPGNTIYF. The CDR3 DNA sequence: TGCGCCAGCAGCTTGGCCGGAGATCCTGGAAACACCATATATTTT. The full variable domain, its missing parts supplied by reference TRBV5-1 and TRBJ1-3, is KAGVTQTPRYLIKTRGQQVTLSCSPISGHRSVSWYQQTPGQGLQFLFEYFSETQRNKGNFPGRFSGRQFSNSRSEMNVSTLELGDSALYLCASSLAGDPGNTIYFGEGSWLTVV.

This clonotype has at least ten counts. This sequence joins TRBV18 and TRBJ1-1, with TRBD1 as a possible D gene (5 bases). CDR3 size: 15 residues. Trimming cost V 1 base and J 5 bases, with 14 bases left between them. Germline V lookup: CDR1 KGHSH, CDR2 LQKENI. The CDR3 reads CASSPQDGGRTEAFF. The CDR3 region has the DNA TGTGCCAGCTCACCACAGGACGGGGGGAGGACTGAAGCTTTCTTT.

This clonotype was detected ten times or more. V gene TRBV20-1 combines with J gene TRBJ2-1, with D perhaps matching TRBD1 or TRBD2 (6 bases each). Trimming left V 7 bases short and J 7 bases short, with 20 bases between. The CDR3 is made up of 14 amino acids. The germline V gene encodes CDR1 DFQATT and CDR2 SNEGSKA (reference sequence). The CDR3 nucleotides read TGCAGTGGAAGGGGGGAGGTCCGAATGAATGAGCAGTTCTTC. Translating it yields CSGRGEVRMNEQFF.

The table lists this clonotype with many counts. The CDR3 protein is CASRQDTIQPQHF. In DNA form, the CDR3 reads TGTGCCAGCAGGCAGGACACGATCCAGCCCCAGCATTTT. This sequence joins TRBV2 and TRBJ1-5, with a tentative D call TRBD1 (5 bases). The ends were cut back, 6 bases at V and 7 bases at J, with 13 bases in the middle. The CDR3 sequence is 13 residues long. Germline CDR1 and CDR2: SNHLY and FYNNEI. The variable domain in full, with the rest retrieved from reference TRBV2 and TRBJ1-5, is EPEVTQTPSHQVTQMGQEVILRCVPISNHLYFYWYRQILGQKVEFLVSFYNNEISEKSEIFDDQFSVERPDGSNFTLKIRSTKLEDSAMYFCASRQDTIQPQHFGDGTRLSIL.

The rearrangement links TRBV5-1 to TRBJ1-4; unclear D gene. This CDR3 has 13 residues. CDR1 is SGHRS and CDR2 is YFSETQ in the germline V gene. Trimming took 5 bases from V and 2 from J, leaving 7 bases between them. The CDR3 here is CASRLGTNEKLFF. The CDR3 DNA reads TGCGCCAGCAGACTGGGCACTAATGAAAAACTGTTTTTT.

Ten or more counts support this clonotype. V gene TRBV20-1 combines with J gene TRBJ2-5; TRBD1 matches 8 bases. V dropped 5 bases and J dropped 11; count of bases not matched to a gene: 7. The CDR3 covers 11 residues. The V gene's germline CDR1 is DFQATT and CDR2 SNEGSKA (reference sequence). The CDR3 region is CSAGDRGTQYF. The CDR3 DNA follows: TGCAGTGCTGGCGACAGGGGCACACAGTACTTC.

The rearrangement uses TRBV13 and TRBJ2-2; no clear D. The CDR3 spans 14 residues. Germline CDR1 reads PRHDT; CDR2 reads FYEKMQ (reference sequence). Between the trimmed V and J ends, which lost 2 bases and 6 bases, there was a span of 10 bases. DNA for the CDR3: TGTGCCAGCAGCTTACCCGGTGGGTCCGGGGAGCTGTTTTTT. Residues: CASSLPGGSGELFF.

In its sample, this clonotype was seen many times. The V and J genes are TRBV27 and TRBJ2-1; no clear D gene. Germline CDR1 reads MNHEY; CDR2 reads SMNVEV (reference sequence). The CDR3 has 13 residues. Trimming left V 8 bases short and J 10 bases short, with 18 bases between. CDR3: CASRVDSPPEQFF. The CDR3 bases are TGTGCCAGCCGAGTAGATTCACCCCCCGAGCAGTTCTTC.

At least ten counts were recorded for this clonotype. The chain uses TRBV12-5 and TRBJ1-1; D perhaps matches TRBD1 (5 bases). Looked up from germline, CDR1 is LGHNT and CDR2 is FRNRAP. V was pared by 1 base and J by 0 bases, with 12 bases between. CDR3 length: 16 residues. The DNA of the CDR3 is TGTGCTAGTGGTTTGGACAGGACCCAAATGAACACTGAAGCTTTCTTT. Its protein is CASGLDRTQMNTEAFF.

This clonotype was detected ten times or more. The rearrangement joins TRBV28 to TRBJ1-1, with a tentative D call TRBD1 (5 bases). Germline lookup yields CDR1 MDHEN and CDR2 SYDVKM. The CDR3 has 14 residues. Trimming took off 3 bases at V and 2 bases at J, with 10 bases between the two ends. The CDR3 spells CASSFGGSNTEAFF. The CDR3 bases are TGTGCCAGCAGTTTTGGGGGGAGTAACACTGAAGCTTTCTTT.

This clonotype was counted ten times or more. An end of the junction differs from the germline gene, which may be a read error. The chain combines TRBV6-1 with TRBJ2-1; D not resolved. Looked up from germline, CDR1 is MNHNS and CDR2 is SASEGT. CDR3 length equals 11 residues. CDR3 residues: CASREVFEQFF. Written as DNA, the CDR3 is TGTGCCAGCAGGGAAGTCTTTGAGCAGTTCTTC.

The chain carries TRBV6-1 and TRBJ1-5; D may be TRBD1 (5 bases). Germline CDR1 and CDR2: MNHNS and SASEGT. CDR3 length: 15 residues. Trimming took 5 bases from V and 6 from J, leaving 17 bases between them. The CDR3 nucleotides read TGTGCCAGCAGTTCACGCGGGGCAGGGATTCAGCCCCAGCATTTT. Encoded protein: CASSSRGAGIQPQHF.

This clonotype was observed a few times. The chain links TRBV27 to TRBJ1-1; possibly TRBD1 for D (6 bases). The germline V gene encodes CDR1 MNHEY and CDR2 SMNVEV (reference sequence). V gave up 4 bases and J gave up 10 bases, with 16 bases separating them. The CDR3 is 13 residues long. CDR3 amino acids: CASSSLRTASAFF. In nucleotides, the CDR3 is TGTGCCAGCAGTTCCCTTAGGACAGCCTCAGCTTTCTTT.

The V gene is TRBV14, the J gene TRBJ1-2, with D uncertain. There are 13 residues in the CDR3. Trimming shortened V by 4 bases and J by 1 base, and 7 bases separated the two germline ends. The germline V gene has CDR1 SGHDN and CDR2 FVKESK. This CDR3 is CASSPTRNYGYTF. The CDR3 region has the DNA TGTGCCAGCAGCCCGACACGTAACTATGGCTACACCTTC. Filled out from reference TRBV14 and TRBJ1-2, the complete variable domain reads EAGVTQFPSHSVIEKGQTVTLRCDPISGHDNLYWYRRVMGKEIKFLLHFVKESKQDESGMPNNRFLAERTGGTYSTLKVQPAELEDSGVYFCASSPTRNYGYTFGSGTRLTVV.

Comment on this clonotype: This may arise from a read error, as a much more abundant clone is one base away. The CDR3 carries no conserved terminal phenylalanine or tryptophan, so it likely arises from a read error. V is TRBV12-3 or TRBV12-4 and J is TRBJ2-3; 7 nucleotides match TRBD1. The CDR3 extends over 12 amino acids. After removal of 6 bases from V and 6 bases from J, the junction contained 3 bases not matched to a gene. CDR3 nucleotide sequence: TGTGCCAGCAGGGCACAGGGGGATACGCAGTATTCT. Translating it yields CASRAQGDTQYS.

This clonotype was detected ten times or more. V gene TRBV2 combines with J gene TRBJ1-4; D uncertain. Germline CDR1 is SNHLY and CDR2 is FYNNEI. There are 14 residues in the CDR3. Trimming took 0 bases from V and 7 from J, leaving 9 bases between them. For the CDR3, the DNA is TGTGCCAGCAGTGAAGCAACGGCAGGTGAAAAACTGTTTTTT. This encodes CASSEATAGEKLFF.

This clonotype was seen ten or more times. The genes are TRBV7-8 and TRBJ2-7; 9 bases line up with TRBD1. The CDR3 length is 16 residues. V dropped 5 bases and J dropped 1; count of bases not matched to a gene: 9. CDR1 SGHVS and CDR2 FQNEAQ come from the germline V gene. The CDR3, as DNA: TGTGCCAGCAGCGCCTACTCCGGGACAGGGTCCTACGAGCAGTACTTC. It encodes CASSAYSGTGSYEQYF.

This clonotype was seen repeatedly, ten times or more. The CDR3 protein is CASTQDFVNTEAFF. DNA for the CDR3: TGTGCCAGCACGCAGGATTTCGTGAACACTGAAGCTTTCTTT. The rearrangement uses TRBV2 and TRBJ1-1; D call uncertain. Germline V CDR1 and CDR2: SNHLY, FYNNEI. This CDR3 has 14 residues. V dropped 7 bases and J dropped 0 bases, with 12 bases sitting between them.

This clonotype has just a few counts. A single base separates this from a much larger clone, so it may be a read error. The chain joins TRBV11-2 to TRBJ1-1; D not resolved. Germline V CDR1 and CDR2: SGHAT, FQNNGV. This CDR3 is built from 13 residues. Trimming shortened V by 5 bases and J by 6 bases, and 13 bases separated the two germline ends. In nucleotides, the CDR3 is TGTGCCAGCAGCCGAGGTGGTGGCGCTGAAGCTTTCTTT. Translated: CASSRGGGAEAFF.

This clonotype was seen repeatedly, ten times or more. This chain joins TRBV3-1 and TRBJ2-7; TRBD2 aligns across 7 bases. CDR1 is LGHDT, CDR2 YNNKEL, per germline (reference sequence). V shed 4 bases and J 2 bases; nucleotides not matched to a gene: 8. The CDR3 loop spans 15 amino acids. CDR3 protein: CASSPNSGPAYEQYF. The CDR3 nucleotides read TGTGCCAGCAGCCCAAATAGCGGGCCCGCCTACGAGCAGTACTTC.

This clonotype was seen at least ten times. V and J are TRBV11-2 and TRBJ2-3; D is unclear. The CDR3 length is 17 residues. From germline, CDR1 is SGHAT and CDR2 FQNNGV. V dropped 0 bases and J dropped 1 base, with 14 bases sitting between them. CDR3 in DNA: TGTGCCAGCAGCTTAGATTTAGTAGGCGATGGCACAGATACGCAGTATTTT. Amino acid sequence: CASSLDLVGDGTDTQYF.

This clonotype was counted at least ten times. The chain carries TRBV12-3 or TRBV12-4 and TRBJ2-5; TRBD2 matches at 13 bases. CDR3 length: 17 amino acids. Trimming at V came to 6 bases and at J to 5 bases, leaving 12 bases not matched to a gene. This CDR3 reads CASRPTPGLAGFETQYF. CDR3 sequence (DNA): TGTGCCAGCAGGCCCACCCCGGGACTAGCGGGATTTGAGACCCAGTACTTC.

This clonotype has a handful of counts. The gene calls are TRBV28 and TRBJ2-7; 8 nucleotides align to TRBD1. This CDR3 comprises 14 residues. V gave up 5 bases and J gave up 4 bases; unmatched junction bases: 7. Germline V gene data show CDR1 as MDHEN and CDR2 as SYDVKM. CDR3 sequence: CASSGRDRGYEQYF. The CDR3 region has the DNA TGTGCCAGCAGTGGGCGTGACAGGGGTTACGAGCAGTACTTC.

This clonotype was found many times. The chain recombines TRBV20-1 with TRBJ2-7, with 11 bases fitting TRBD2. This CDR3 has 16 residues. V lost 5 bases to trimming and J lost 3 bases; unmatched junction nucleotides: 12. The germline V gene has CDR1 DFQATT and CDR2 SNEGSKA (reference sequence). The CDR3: CSAEAPGLAGGYEQYF. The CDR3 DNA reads TGCAGTGCTGAGGCCCCTGGGCTAGCGGGAGGCTACGAGCAGTACTTC.

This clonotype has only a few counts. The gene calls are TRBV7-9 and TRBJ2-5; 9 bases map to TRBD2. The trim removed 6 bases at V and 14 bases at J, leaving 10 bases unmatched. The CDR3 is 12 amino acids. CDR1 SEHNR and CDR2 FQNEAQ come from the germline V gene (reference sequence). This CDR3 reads CASSRKREEVYF. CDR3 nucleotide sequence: TGTGCCAGCAGTCGTAAGCGGGAGGAGGTTTACTTC.

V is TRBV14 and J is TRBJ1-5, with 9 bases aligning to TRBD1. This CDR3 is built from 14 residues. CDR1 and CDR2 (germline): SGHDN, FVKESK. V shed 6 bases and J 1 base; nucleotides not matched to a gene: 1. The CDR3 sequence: CASRQGASNQPQHF. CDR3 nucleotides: TGTGCCAGCAGACAGGGGGCGAGCAATCAGCCCCAGCATTTT.

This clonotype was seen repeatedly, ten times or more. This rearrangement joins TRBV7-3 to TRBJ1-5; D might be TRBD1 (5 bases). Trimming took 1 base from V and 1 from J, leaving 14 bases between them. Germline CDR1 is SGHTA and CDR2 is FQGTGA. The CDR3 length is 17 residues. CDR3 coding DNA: TGTGCCAGCAGCTTAAGGGTTAGGGACCGAAGCAATCAGCCCCAGCATTTT. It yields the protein CASSLRVRDRSNQPQHF.